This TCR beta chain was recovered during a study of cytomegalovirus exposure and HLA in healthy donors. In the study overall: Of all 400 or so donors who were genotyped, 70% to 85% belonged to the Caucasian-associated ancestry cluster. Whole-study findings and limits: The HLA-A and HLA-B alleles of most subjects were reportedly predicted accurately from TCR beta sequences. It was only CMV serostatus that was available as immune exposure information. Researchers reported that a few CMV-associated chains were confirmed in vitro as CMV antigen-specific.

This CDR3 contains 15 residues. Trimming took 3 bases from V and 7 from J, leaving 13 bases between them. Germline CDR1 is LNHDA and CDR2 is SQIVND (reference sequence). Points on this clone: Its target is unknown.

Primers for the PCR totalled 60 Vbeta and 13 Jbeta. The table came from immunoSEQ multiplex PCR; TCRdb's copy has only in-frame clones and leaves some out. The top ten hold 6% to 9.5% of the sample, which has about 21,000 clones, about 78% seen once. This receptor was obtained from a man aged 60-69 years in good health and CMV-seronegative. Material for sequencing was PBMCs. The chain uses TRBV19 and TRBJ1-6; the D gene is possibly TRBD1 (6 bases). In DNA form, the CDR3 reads TGTGCCAGTAGTATTACAGGGTCGGCGAATTCACCCCTCCACTTT. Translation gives CASSITGSANSPLHF.